This is a list of T cell receptor beta chains from one sample in a study of regulatory and conventional T cells in RAG deficiency. Generated by immunoSEQ multiplex PCR, the TCRdb table keeps only in-frame clones and is missing some. This sample has roughly 30,000 clones, with around nine tenths found just once. These data also formed part of another study, on regulatory T cells.

Sequenced material: Tregs sorted from blood. The receptors shown here come from a human donor in good health. CDR3s include the opening cysteine and the closing phenylalanine or tryptophan. Each record gives: D gene, V gene, J gene, clone size, CDR3 DNA, CDR3 protein. The D gene is left open where the match is weak. Size tells how often a clone was seen (once, few, many) or the class of an expanded clone, and some rows leave it out.

>NA|TRBV2|TRBJ1-6|NA
TGTGCCAGCAGTGACAGGGGTGGGGATTCACCCCTCCACTTT
CASSDRGGDSPLHF
>NA|TRBV5-8|TRBJ2-3|few
TGTGCCAGCAGCTTCGGACAGTCCCCCCTGAGCACAGATACGCAGTATTTT
CASSFGQSPLSTDTQYF
>NA|TRBV30|TRBJ2-6|NA
TGTGCCTGGGAGTTGACAGGAACCTCTGGGGCCAACGTCCTGACTTTC
CAWELTGTSGANVLTF
>NA|TRBV11-2|TRBJ2-7|once
TGTGCCAGCAGCTTAGATGCCTACGAGCAGTACTTC
CASSLDAYEQYF
>NA|TRBV12-5|TRBJ2-7|NA
TGTGCTAGTGGACATAATCAGGGGGGCGAGCAGTACTTC
CASGHNQGGEQYF
>TRBD2|TRBV7-9|TRBJ2-1|NA
TGTGCCAGCAGCTTATGGGGACTAGCGGGGGCGCCGCGGAGGCAGTTCTTC
CASSLWGLAGAPRRQFF
>TRBD1|TRBV19|TRBJ1-5|NA
TGTGCCAGTAGCAAATTCCGGGACAGGGCGGATCAGCCCCAGCATTTT
CASSKFRDRADQPQHF
>TRBD1|TRBV7-9|TRBJ1-1|NA
TGTGCCAGCAGCGTAGGGACAGTGTCCACTGAAGCTTTCTTT
CASSVGTVSTEAFF
>TRBD1|TRBV19|TRBJ1-1|NA
TGTGCCAGTAGGGGGAACAGGGGGCGGTTGAACACTGAAGCTTTCTTT
CASRGNRGRLNTEAFF
>NA|TRBV5-5|TRBJ1-1|NA
TGTGCCAGCAGCCGACCCGGGAACACTGAAGCTTTCTTT
CASSRPGNTEAFF
>NA|TRBV4-1|TRBJ2-1|NA
TGCGCCAGCAGCCAAGATAAAACAAATCCAAGTAGGAACAATGAGCAGTTCTTC
CASSQDKTNPSRNNEQFF
>NA|TRBV18|TRBJ2-2|NA
TGTGCCAGCTCACCACTGCTCGGGGAGCTGTTTTTT
CASSPLLGELFF
>TRBD1|TRBV6-5|TRBJ1-2|NA
TGTGCCAGCAGTTGGGTGACAGGGGGCCTCTATGGCTACACCTTC
CASSWVTGGLYGYTF
>NA|TRBV11-2|TRBJ1-6|NA
TGTGCCAGCAGCTTAGTGTTACCACCCCTCCACTTT
CASSLVLPPLHF
>TRBD1|TRBV6-6|TRBJ2-3|once
TGTGCCAGCACGGAGACAGGGGTTCCCACAGATACGCAGTATTTT
CASTETGVPTDTQYF
>NA|TRBV5-5|TRBJ1-1|NA
TGTGCCAGCAGCTGGGCTTACTACCAATCTGGCGGGGCTTTCTTT
CASSWAYYQSGGAFF
>TRBD1|TRBV19|TRBJ1-1|NA
TGTGCCAGTAGCAGAAACAGGGGGCCGGGTGACACTGAAGCTTTCTTT
CASSRNRGPGDTEAFF
>NA|TRBV5-1|TRBJ1-2|medium-sized
TGCGCCAGCAGCTTGACAGGGAGCTATGGCTACACCTTC
CASSLTGSYGYTF
>NA|TRBV5-1|TRBJ2-5|once
TGCGCCAGCAGCTTCCGGGGCGCAGGGACCCAGTACTTC
CASSFRGAGTQYF
>NA|TRBV11-2|TRBJ1-2|NA
TGTGCCAGCAGCTTAACACAGGGCACCCCCTACACCTTC
CASSLTQGTPYTF
>TRBD2|TRBV19|TRBJ2-5|NA
TGTGCCAGTAGTGTCTCTAGCGGGGGGGCCCAAGAGACCCAGTACTTC
CASSVSSGGAQETQYF
>NA|TRBV7-9|TRBJ2-7|NA
TGTGCCAGCAGCTTAGCGCTAGGACCTTCCTACGAGCAGTACTTC
CASSLALGPSYEQYF